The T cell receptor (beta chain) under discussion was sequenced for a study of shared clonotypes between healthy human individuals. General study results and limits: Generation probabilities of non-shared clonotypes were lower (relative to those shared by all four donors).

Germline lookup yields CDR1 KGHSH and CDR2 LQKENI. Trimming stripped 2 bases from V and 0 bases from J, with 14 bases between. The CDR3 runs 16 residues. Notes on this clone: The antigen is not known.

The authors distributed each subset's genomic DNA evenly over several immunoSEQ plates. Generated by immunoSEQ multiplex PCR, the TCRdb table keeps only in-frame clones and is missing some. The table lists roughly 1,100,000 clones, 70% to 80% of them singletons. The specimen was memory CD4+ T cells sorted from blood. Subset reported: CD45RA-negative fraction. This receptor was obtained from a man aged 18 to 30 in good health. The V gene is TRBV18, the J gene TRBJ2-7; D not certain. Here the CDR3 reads CASSPRQETPSYEQYF. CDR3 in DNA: TGTGCCAGCTCACCAAGGCAGGAGACCCCCTCCTACGAGCAGTACTTC.